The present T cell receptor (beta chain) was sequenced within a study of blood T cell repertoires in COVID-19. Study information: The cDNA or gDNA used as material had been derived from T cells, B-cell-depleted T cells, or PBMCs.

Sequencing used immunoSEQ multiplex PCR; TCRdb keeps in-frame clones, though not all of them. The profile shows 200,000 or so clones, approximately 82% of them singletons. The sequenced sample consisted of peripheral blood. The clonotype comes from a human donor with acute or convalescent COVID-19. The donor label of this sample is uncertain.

This CDR3 reads CASRDYGGSTDTQYF. The CDR3 region has the DNA TGTGCCAGCAGGGACTATGGAGGCAGCACAGATACGCAGTATTTT. The rearrangement joins TRBV2 to TRBJ2-3; TRBD2 is a possible D gene (6 bases). V lost 6 bases and J 0 bases, leaving 13 bases between the germline ends. This CDR3 contains 15 residues. CDR1 is SNHLY and CDR2 is FYNNEI in the germline V gene.